This TCR beta chain was sequenced for a study of OX40 agonist ivuxolimab in advanced cancers. CDR3 length equals 16 residues. CDR1 SEHNR and CDR2 FQNEAQ come from the germline V gene (reference sequence). Trimming stripped 1 base from V and 4 bases from J, with 14 bases between. This table comes from immunoSEQ multiplex PCR, and its TCRdb copy is limited to in-frame clones, with some not included. The sample shows fewer than 90,000 clones, 80% to 90% of them seen only once. The receptor comes from an adult with an advanced solid tumor such as melanoma, head and neck, liver or kidney cancer. Here the sequenced sample was CD4+ or CD8+ T cells sorted from blood, taken in a trial of the OX40 agonist ivuxolimab. V and J are TRBV7-9 and TRBJ1-3; D remains unclear. In DNA, the CDR3 is TGTGCCAGCAGCTTAGATTTAGGGTTCGCGGGAAACACCATATATTTT. Translated: CASSLDLGFAGNTIYF.